This TCR beta chain originates from a study of vaccination and CD4 T cells after COVID-19. With the Oncomine TCR Beta short-read assay, DNA from cultured CD4+ T cells was sequenced. TCRdb analysed the PCR reads with MiXCR anew, one entry per CDR3 protein. The repertoire has about 7,800 distinct CDR3 sequences, more than 50% of them found once; the top ten carry 25% to 40%. Regarding treatment: approximately nine-day PBMC culture with coronavirus spike peptide pools or control peptides (ViraFEST assay). ViraFEST enlarged antigen-specific T cell populations with peptide pools and afterwards sequenced TCRs. Half the growth medium was swapped for new IL-2 medium on days 3 and 7. By negative selection, CD4+ T cells were isolated once culture had run for approximately 11 days. The CDR3 is 16 amino acids. Looked up from germline, CDR1 is SGHRS and CDR2 is YFSETQ. The V gene end was trimmed by 4 bases and the J gene end by 6 bases; junction bases not matched to a gene: 9.

This clonotype was detected only once. The target antigen is unknown. Specimen: CD4+ T cells from blood, cultured in vitro. This sequence joins TRBV5-1 and TRBJ1-5, with 11 bases lining up with TRBD1. This TCR was recovered from a human donor who had recovered from COVID-19. The CDR3: CASSPSGTGGSQPQHF. Written as DNA, the CDR3 is TGCGCCAGCAGCCCGAGCGGGACAGGGGGGTCTCAGCCCCAGCATTTT.